Shown below are 30 T cell receptor beta chains from a single sample sequenced in a study of tumor-infiltrating lymphocytes in primary liver carcinoma. Extraction also yielded germline DNA, while blood RNA was obtained from unsorted whole blood. Total RNA amounting to roughly 480 ng was the source from which TCR beta cDNA was made with a constant-region primer. ARM-PCR was slightly modified, and three nested multiplex PCR rounds with it gave rise to the TCR beta libraries. Primers for the first two PCR rounds were TRBV1-TRBV30 forward primers and a C-beta reverse primer (approximately 10 cycles per round). MiXCR, run by TCRdb on the multiplex PCR reads, gives a single entry per CDR3 protein. This sample has approximately 340,000 distinct CDR3 sequences, with around 60% found just once. The sample consisted of peripheral blood. These receptors came from a man aged 35-49 years with primary liver carcinoma and hepatitis B virus infection.

This clonotype came up once. This clone may be a read error of a much larger clone one base away. The CDR3 here is CASSPPTSLRRSVSYNEQFF. The DNA of the CDR3 is TGTGCCAGCAGCCCCCCTACTTCCCTTCGTCGGAGTGTGTCCTACAATGAGCAGTTCTTC. The chain recombines TRBV5-6 with TRBJ2-1; D is unclear. The V and J ends lost 4 bases and 1 base respectively, with 27 bases between them. The CDR3 covers 20 residues. Germline V gene sequence: CDR1 SGHDT, CDR2 YYEEEE.

In this sample, this clonotype turned up many times. This sequence joins TRBV6-6 and TRBJ1-3, with D maybe TRBD1 (6 bases). There are 14 residues in the CDR3. CDR1 is MNHNY, CDR2 SVGAGI, per germline (reference sequence). Trimming stripped 5 bases from V and 1 base from J, with 9 bases between. The CDR3 coding sequence is TGTGCCAGCAGTACAGGGTCGTCTGGAAACACCATATATTTT. Amino acids: CASSTGSSGNTIYF.

Comments on this clonotype: The CDR3 carries no conserved terminal phenylalanine or tryptophan, so it likely arises from a read error. The V gene is TRBV11-3, the J gene TRBJ1-1; tentative D call: TRBD1 (6 bases). The CDR3 runs 13 residues. The germline V gene encodes CDR1 SGHNT and CDR2 YENEEA. The CDR3 is CASSSTGDTGAFI. CDR3 coding DNA: TGTGCCAGCAGCTCCACGGGGGACACTGGAGCTTTCATT.

The chain couples TRBV11-1 to TRBJ2-1; 8 nucleotides align to TRBD2. The V and J ends lost 4 bases and 9 bases, in that order; junction bases with no gene match: 14. CDR3 length: 16 residues. Germline V gene lookup returns CDR1 SGHAT and CDR2 FQDESV (reference sequence). Written as DNA, the CDR3 is TGTGCCAGCAGCTACCTTACTAGCGGAACTTATGGTGAGCAGTTCTTC. It yields the protein CASSYLTSGTYGEQFF.

As to this clonotype: A read error may account for a junction end that differs from germline. The chain has TRBV5-5 and TRBJ2-1; D call uncertain. Germline V CDR1 and CDR2: SGHKS, YYEKEE (reference sequence). There are 15 residues in the CDR3. The CDR3 DNA reads TGTGCCAACAGCTTGGGGTCTGGACCCTACAATGAGCACTTCTTC. Protein product: CANSLGSGPYNEHFF.

The CDR3 bases are TGTGCCAGCAGTTTGGGGGGGGCCCGCTCCGCTTTCTTT. This translates into CASSLGGARSAFF. V usage is TRBV28 and J usage is TRBJ1-1, with D perhaps TRBD1 (6 bases). Germline assignment: CDR1 MDHEN and CDR2 SYDVKM. The V end was cut by 3 bases, the J end by 11 bases, with 16 bases between. The CDR3 runs to 13 residues.

The chain combines TRBV6-1 with TRBJ1-6; 7 nucleotides match TRBD1. With V trimmed by 5 bases and J by 8 bases, 6 bases remained unmatched. CDR3 length: 14 amino acids. The V gene's germline CDR1 is MNHNS and CDR2 SASEGT. CDR3: CASSKGDRDSPLHF. CDR3 nucleotides: TGTGCCAGCAGTAAAGGGGACAGAGATTCACCCCTCCACTTT.

V usage is TRBV28 and J usage is TRBJ2-7, with D maybe TRBD2 (6 bases). The CDR3 contains 16 residues. V was cut by 7 bases and J by 1 base, with 20 bases left in between. Germline assignment: CDR1 MDHEN and CDR2 SYDVKM. Here the CDR3 DNA reads TGTGCCAGCACACAGGCTAGGGGAGGTGTTTCCTACGAGCAGTACTTC. It codes for CASTQARGGVSYEQYF.

Note on this clonotype: This may be a read error, as it is one base from a much larger clone. The CDR3 region has the DNA TGTACCAGCAGCCGCAACGATGCCTCGCAATTCCCTCCCTACAATGAGCAGTTCTTC. Translation: CTSSRNDASQFPPYNEQFF. V usage is TRBV11-2 and J usage is TRBJ2-1; D not resolved. This CDR3 contains 19 residues. Germline CDR1 is SGHAT and CDR2 is FQNNGV.

This clonotype has a single count. A much larger clone differs by one base, so this may be a read error. The chain employs TRBV30 and TRBJ2-7, with TRBD2 identical over 7 bases. V lost 4 bases to trimming and J lost 2 bases; unmatched junction nucleotides: 8. There are 14 residues in the CDR3. CDR1 and CDR2 (germline): GTSNPN, SVGIG (reference sequence). In nucleotides, the CDR3 is TGTGCCTGGACGACCGGGACTACCACCTACGAGCAGTACGTC. It specifies CAWTTGTTTYEQYV.

For this clonotype: Sequence at one end of the junction differs from germline and may be a read error. The gene calls are TRBV11-2 and TRBJ2-5, with TRBD2 identical over 7 bases. Germline lookup yields CDR1 SGHAT and CDR2 FQNNGV. This CDR3 has 16 amino acids. The chain's CDR3 is CARSQTPVGGKETQYF. CDR3 sequence (DNA): TGTGCCCGCAGCCAAACTCCTGTCGGGGGGAAAGAGACCCAATACTTC.

Comment on this clonotype: The junction and the germline gene differ at one end; a read error may be behind it. CDR3 sequence (DNA): TGTGCCGGCAGCCGAGAATGGAGCACAGATACGCAGTATTTT. The encoded protein is CAGSREWSTDTQYF. The V gene is TRBV11-2, the J gene TRBJ2-3; D is unresolved. The length of the CDR3 is 14 residues. The germline V gene has CDR1 SGHAT and CDR2 FQNNGV.

This clonotype showed up just a few times. The genes are TRBV11-2 and TRBJ2-1, with a tentative D call TRBD2 (5 bases). The CDR3 length is 15 residues. Germline loops: CDR1 SGHAT, CDR2 FQNNGV. The V end lost 5 bases, the J end lost 2 bases, and 13 bases lay between the germline ends. The CDR3 here is CASSTWTFTYNEQFF. In DNA, the CDR3 is TGTGCCAGCAGCACATGGACTTTTACCTACAATGAGCAGTTCTTC.

The chain links TRBV11-2 to TRBJ2-1; 11 nucleotides align to TRBD2. Losses at the gene ends were 1 base for V and 10 bases for J; bases not matched to a gene: 18. Per germline, CDR1 SGHAT and CDR2 FQNNGV. This CDR3 spans 19 amino acids. In DNA form, the CDR3 reads TGTGCCAGCAGCTTAGTGGGGACATGGATAGCGGGAGGGCGCGAGGAGCAGTTCTTC. Its protein is CASSLVGTWIAGGREEQFF.

The chain combines TRBV7-9 with TRBJ1-5, with 8 bases that match TRBD1. This CDR3 comprises 15 residues. V gave up 5 bases and J gave up 3 bases; unmatched junction bases: 6. Germline CDR1 reads SEHNR; CDR2 reads FQNEAQ (reference sequence). CDR3 coding DNA: TGTGCCAGCAGCCCTGCAGGGGGCTACAATCAGCCCCAGCATTTT. Translating gives CASSPAGGYNQPQHF.

The chain combines TRBV5-1 with TRBJ2-6; D possibly corresponds to TRBD1 (5 bases). The CDR3 is 16 amino acids. Germline-derived CDR1 and CDR2 are SGHRS and YFSETQ. Trimming removed 0 bases at V and 6 bases at J, with 13 bases between. For the CDR3, the DNA is TGCGCCAGCAGCTTGGCCTTCAGGGCTGAGGCCAACGTCCTGACTTTC. Translation gives CASSLAFRAEANVLTF.

There are many counts of this clonotype. The chain links TRBV12-3 or TRBV12-4 to TRBJ1-1; D might be TRBD1 (6 bases). The CDR3 sequence is 14 residues long. Deletions cut 4 bases from V and 3 bases from J, with 12 bases between. CDR3 coding DNA: TGTGCCAGCAGTTCAATACCAGGGGACACTGAAGCTTTCTTT. It codes for CASSSIPGDTEAFF.

To note about this clonotype: Relative to the germline gene, one junction end is altered; a read error may explain this. The gene calls are TRBV11-2 and TRBJ2-1, with D tentatively TRBD2 (6 bases). The CDR3 has 17 residues. Germline V gives CDR1 SGHAT, CDR2 FQNNGV. The CDR3, as DNA: TGTGCCAGCAGCTCCCTCTATAAGATTAGCGGATACAATGAGCAGATCTTC. This encodes CASSSLYKISGYNEQIF.

For this clonotype: At one end, the junction sequence differs from germline, possibly due to a read error. J is TRBJ2-1 and V is TRBV29-1; 8 nucleotides align to TRBD2. The CDR3 has 13 amino acids. The V gene's germline CDR1 is SQVTM and CDR2 ANQGSEA. The CDR3 sequence is CSVETTSDNEQLF. The CDR3 DNA follows: TGTAGCGTTGAAACGACTAGCGACAATGAGCAGCTCTTC.

This clonotype was found many times. The junction departs from the called germline gene at one end, perhaps through a read error. As DNA, the CDR3 is TGTGCCAGCAGATTAGGGACTAGCGGGAAGGATGAGCAGTTCTTC. This translates into CASRLGTSGKDEQFF. This rearrangement joins TRBV12-3 or TRBV12-4 to TRBJ2-1; 13 bases are a match to TRBD2. There are 15 residues in the CDR3.

This clonotype has just one count. A read error may account for a junction end that differs from germline. The V call is TRBV14, the J call TRBJ1-1, with 7 bases that match TRBD1. There are 13 residues in the CDR3. Per germline, CDR1 SGHDN and CDR2 FVKESK. CDR3 sequence: CASSLGQNTEASF. The CDR3 nucleotides read TGTGCCAGCAGCCTGGGACAGAACACTGAAGCTTCCTTT.

Of note for this clonotype: At one boundary the junction diverges from the germline segment, which might be a read error. The V call is TRBV6-2 or TRBV6-3, the J call TRBJ2-2, with 8 positions matching TRBD1. CDR3 length: 17 residues. The V gene's germline CDR1 is MNHEY and CDR2 SVGEGT. In DNA form, the CDR3 reads TGTGCCAGCAGTTACCCCACAGGGGGTACGAAGACCGGGGAGATGTTTTTT. This sequence encodes CASSYPTGGTKTGEMFF.

This clonotype was detected many times. V and J are TRBV4-1 and TRBJ2-2, with TRBD2 matching over 10 bases. J gave up 4 bases and V 4 bases, and 3 bases lay outside the gene matches. CDR3 size: 15 residues. Germline CDR1 MGHRA, CDR2 YSYEKL. CDR3 nucleotides: TGCGCCAGCAGCCTCCTAGCGGGAGTCACCGGGGAGCTGTTTTTT. Its translation: CASSLLAGVTGELFF.

This clonotype was found a few times. The rearrangement joins TRBV6-5 to TRBJ2-7, with D possibly called TRBD1 or TRBD2 (7 bases each). CDR3 size: 14 residues. Per the germline V gene, CDR1 is MNHEY and CDR2 is SVGAGI. The V gene lost 6 bases and the J gene lost 4 bases, with 16 bases spanning the gap. CDR3 bases: TGTGCCAGCAGGGATTCAGGGGGAGGGTACGAGCAGTACTTC. It translates to CASRDSGGGYEQYF.

This clonotype turned up a few times. This sequence joins TRBV6-1 and TRBJ2-1; D gene unclear. The V gene's germline CDR1 is MNHNS and CDR2 SASEGT. V was cut by 5 bases and J by 6 bases, with 5 bases left in between. The CDR3 totals 11 residues. The CDR3 loop reads CASSPCNEQFF. In nucleotides, the CDR3 is TGTGCCAGCAGTCCTTGCAATGAGCAGTTCTTC.

The V and J genes are TRBV20-1 and TRBJ1-2; D gene unclear. Trimming pared 2 bases from V and 9 bases from J, leaving 10 bases between. CDR3 size: 11 residues. The germline V gene encodes CDR1 DFQATT and CDR2 SNEGSKA (reference sequence). The DNA of the CDR3 is TGCAGTGCTAGAACTGCGGGGAGCTACACCTTC. This sequence encodes CSARTAGSYTF.

Turning to this clonotype: At one of its ends the junction is not consistent with the germline gene, which may arise from a read error. The V gene is TRBV11-1, the J gene TRBJ2-3; D not resolved. Germline CDR1 SGHAT, CDR2 FQDESV (reference sequence). The CDR3 has 14 residues. CDR3 coding DNA: TGTGCCAACAGCCCGGCCCGAGGCACAGATATGCAGTATTTT. Amino acid sequence: CANSPARGTDMQYF.

The chain recombines TRBV6-5 with TRBJ2-1; D might be TRBD2 (6 bases). This CDR3 is 16 amino acids long. Deletions cut 9 bases from V and 4 bases from J, with 22 bases between. From germline, CDR1 is MNHEY and CDR2 SVGAGI. In DNA, the CDR3 is TGTGCCAGTAGTGTACGCTTGCTAGCGAGGTACAATGAGCAGTTCTTC. Encoded protein: CASSVRLLARYNEQFF.

Many counts were recorded for this clonotype. The chain joins TRBV12-3 or TRBV12-4 to TRBJ2-1; 11 positions agree with TRBD2. The CDR3 is 15 amino acids. The V and J ends lost 6 bases and 8 bases, in that order; junction bases with no gene match: 9. CDR3 sequence reads: CASRPGLAAFDEQFF. For the CDR3, the DNA is TGTGCCAGCAGGCCGGGACTAGCGGCCTTCGATGAGCAGTTCTTC.

The J gene is TRBJ2-6, the V gene TRBV4-2; D remains unclear. Germline V gene sequence: CDR1 LGHNA, CDR2 YNFKEQ. V lost 9 bases, J lost 0 bases, and 12 bases lay in between. The CDR3 consists of 15 residues. The CDR3 loop reads CASKPEVSGANVLTF. CDR3 DNA sequence: TGTGCCAGTAAGCCAGAAGTCTCTGGGGCCAACGTCCTGACTTTC.